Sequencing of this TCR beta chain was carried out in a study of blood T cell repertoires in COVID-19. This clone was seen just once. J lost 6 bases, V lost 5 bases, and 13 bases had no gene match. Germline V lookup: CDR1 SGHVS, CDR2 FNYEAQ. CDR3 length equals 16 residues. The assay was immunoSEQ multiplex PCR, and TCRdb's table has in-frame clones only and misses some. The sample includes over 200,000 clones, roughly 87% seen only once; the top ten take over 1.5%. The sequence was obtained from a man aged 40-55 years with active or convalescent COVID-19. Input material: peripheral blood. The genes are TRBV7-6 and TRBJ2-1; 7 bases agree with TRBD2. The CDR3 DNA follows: TGTGCCAGCAGCCTCCCCCTTGGGAGGGCGGGCAATGAGCAGTTCTTC. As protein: CASSLPLGRAGNEQFF. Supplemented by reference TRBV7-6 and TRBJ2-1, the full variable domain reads GAGVSQSPRYKVTKRGQDVALRCDPISGHVSLYWYRQALGQGPEFLTYFNYEAQQDKSGLPNDRFSAERPEGSISTLTIQRTEQRDSAMYRCASSLPLGRAGNEQFFGPGTRLTVL.